This entry is about one T cell receptor (beta chain). This entry comes from a study of shared clonotypes between healthy human individuals. Approximately 30,000 T cell genomes (about 0.2 ug DNA) went into each sorted-subset replicate. The repertoire was sequenced with immunoSEQ multiplex PCR; TCRdb's copy has only in-frame clones and lacks some. The data hold some 2,500,000 clones, with over 85% observed a single time. CDR1 is SGHRS and CDR2 is YFSETQ in the germline V gene. Deletions cut 0 bases from V and 4 bases from J, with 13 bases between. This CDR3 has 15 residues. The chain joins TRBV5-1 to TRBJ1-2, with D possibly TRBD1 on 6 matching bases. The specimen was naive CD4+ T cells from PBMCs. The subset was: CD45RA+ positively selected. The clonotype originates from a man aged 18 to 29 in good health. Some clones in this sample may be carry-over from other donors' samples. In DNA form, the CDR3 reads TGCGCCAGCAGCTTGGCCCACAGGGTCGGCTATGGCTACACCTTC. Protein: CASSLAHRVGYGYTF.